The 11 T cell receptor beta chains given below trace back to one sample, sequenced in a study of T-cell memory formation after mild COVID-19. TCRdb called the 5' RACE reads again in MiXCR, with one record for every CDR3 protein. This table has 90,000 to 120,000 distinct CDR3 sequences, 15% to 20% appearing once. The sample taken for sequencing was PBMCs or a T cell subset sorted from them (not recorded which). These receptors all stem from a man aged 18 to 35 who had mild COVID-19 (a few samples of this study predate the infection). Cell type and time point are not known.

This chain links TRBV5-1 with TRBJ2-7; D gene unclear. CDR3 size: 13 residues. Germline loops: CDR1 SGHRS, CDR2 YFSETQ. The germline V and J ends were trimmed by 3 bases and 3 bases, with 10 bases remaining between them. This CDR3 reads CASSWLVNYEQYF. The CDR3 DNA reads TGCGCCAGCAGCTGGCTGGTGAACTACGAGCAGTACTTC.

The V and J genes are TRBV13 and TRBJ2-3; 10 bases match TRBD2. This CDR3 has 14 residues. After removal of 5 bases from V and 7 bases from J, the junction contained 6 bases not matched to a gene. Germline loops: CDR1 PRHDT, CDR2 FYEKMQ (reference sequence). For the CDR3, the DNA is TGTGCCAGCAGCCCTCGACTAGCGGGCAATACGCAGTATTTT. Translating it yields CASSPRLAGNTQYF.

This clonotype was counted a few times. This chain connects TRBV7-2 to TRBJ2-5, with 7 bases aligning to TRBD1. Per the germline V gene, CDR1 is SGHTA and CDR2 is FQGNSA. The ends lost 2 bases at V and 4 bases at J; junction bases unmatched: 10. This CDR3 region has 16 residues. CDR3 coding DNA: TGTGCCAGCAGCTTATTGGCAGGGGGTTCCGGAGAGACCCAGTACTTC. Translation: CASSLLAGGSGETQYF.

This clonotype was observed at least ten times. A junction end diverges from the germline sequence, so it may reflect a read error. The rearrangement uses TRBV7-9 and TRBJ2-3, with D possibly TRBD1 on 5 matching bases. The CDR3 length is 13 residues. Germline V gene data show CDR1 as SEHNR and CDR2 as FQNEAQ (reference sequence). The CDR3 DNA reads TGCGCCAGCAGCTTGACAGGCACAGATACGCAGTATTTT. It translates to CASSLTGTDTQYF.

V and J are TRBV6-2 or TRBV6-3 and TRBJ2-7; a possible D gene is TRBD2 (5 bases). The germline gives CDR1 MNHEY, CDR2 SVGEGT. Between the trimmed V and J ends, which lost 6 bases and 4 bases, there was a span of 16 bases. The CDR3 totals 14 residues. CDR3 nucleotides: TGTGCCAGCAGATTTGGGAGTATCGTTTACGAGCAGTACTTC. This encodes CASRFGSIVYEQYF.

J is TRBJ2-6 and V is TRBV5-6; 7 nucleotides match TRBD1. Germline V CDR1 and CDR2: SGHDT, YYEEEE. This CDR3 has 15 residues. The ends lost 4 bases at V and 2 bases at J; junction bases unmatched: 3. CDR3 coding DNA: TGTGCCAGCAGCAAGGGGACAGCTGGGGCCAACGTCCTGACTTTC. Protein: CASSKGTAGANVLTF.

The gene calls are TRBV5-5 and TRBJ1-4; 9 bases match TRBD1. Germline CDR1 SGHKS, CDR2 YYEKEE (reference sequence). The CDR3 consists of 15 residues. The junction had 3 bases not matched to a gene; V was cut back by 0 bases and J by 6 bases. The CDR3 nucleotides are TGTGCCAGCAGCTTGGCGGGACAGGGAGATGAAAAACTGTTTTTT. It specifies CASSLAGQGDEKLFF.

J is TRBJ2-1 and V is TRBV7-2; 11 bases map to TRBD2. The ends lost 3 bases at V and 9 bases at J; junction bases unmatched: 7. The CDR3 has 15 amino acids. CDR1 SGHTA and CDR2 FQGNSA come from the germline V gene. DNA of the CDR3: TGTGCCAGCAGCTTGAGGGCCGGACTAGCGGGTGAGCAGTTCTTC. Translating it yields CASSLRAGLAGEQFF.

This clonotype was observed a handful of times. The V and J genes are TRBV6-5 and TRBJ1-2; D perhaps matches TRBD1 (5 bases). The germline CDR1 and CDR2 sequences are MNHEY and SVGAGI. The CDR3 is 14 residues long. V was clipped by 2 bases and J by 8 bases, with 15 bases between them. CDR3 in DNA: TGTGCCAGCAGTTACATACGTAGTGGGGGAGGCTACACCTTC. Amino acid sequence: CASSYIRSGGGYTF.

The J gene is TRBJ2-7, the V gene TRBV24-1, with D perhaps assigned TRBD1 or TRBD2 (5 bases each). The V gene's germline CDR1 is KGHDR and CDR2 SFDVKD. The CDR3 runs to 12 residues. Trimming shortened V by 11 bases and J by 5 bases, and 15 bases separated the two germline ends. In DNA form, the CDR3 reads TGTGCCAGGGAAGGGGAGTCCGACGAGCAGTACGTC. This encodes CAREGESDEQYV.

The chain couples TRBV6-6 to TRBJ2-7; TRBD2 agrees at 13 bases. The CDR3 sequence is 18 residues long. Germline V gives CDR1 MNHNY, CDR2 SVGAGI (reference sequence). The J segment lost 4 bases and the V segment lost 5 bases, leaving 14 bases of the junction unmatched. CDR3 nucleotides: TGTGCCAGCAGTCCGCGAACCGGGACTAGCGGGGCCTTATACGAGCAGTACTTC. It yields the protein CASSPRTGTSGALYEQYF.